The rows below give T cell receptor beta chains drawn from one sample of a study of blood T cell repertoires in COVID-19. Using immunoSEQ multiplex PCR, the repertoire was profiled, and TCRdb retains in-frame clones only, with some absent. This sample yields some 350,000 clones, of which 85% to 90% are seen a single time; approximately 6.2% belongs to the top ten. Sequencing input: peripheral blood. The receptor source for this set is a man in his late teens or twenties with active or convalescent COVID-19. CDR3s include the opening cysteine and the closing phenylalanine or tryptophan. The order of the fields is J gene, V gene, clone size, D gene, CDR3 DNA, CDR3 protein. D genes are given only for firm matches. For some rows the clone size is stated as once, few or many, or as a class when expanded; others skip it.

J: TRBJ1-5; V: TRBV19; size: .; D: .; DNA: TGTGCCAGTAGATATAGCAATCAGCCCCAGCATTTT; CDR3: CASRYSNQPQHF
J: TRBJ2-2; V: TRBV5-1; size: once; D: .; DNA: TGCGCCAGCAGCTTGTTGTCGGGGGGCCCTTCCGGGGAGCTGTTTTTT; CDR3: CASSLLSGGPSGELFF
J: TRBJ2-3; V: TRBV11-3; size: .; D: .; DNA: TGTGCCAGCAGCTTAGATTCGACAGATACGCAGTATTTT; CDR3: CASSLDSTDTQYF
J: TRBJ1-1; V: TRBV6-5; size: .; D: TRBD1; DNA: TGTGCCAGCAGTCGGACAGGGGGATTTACTGAAGCTTTCTTT; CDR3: CASSRTGGFTEAFF
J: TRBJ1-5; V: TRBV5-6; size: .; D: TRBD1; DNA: TGTGCCAGCAGCCTGTGGGACAGGGGGCGCAACAATCAGCCCCAGCATTTT; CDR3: CASSLWDRGRNNQPQHF
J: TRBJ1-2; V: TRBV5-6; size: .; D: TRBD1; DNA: TGTGCCAGCAGCTTGGAGGACAGGATCCATGGCTACACCTTC; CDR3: CASSLEDRIHGYTF
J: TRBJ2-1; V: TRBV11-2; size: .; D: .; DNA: TGTGCCAGCAGCCTGCCCGTAGGGAGTGAGCAGTTCTTC; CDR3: CASSLPVGSEQFF
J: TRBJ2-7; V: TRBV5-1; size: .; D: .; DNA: TGCGCCAGCAGCTTGGGGAGGTCTTACGAGCAGTACTTC; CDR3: CASSLGRSYEQYF
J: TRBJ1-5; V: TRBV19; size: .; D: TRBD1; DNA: TGTGCCAGTAGTTGGGGGACAGGGGAATTCAGTCAGCCCCAGCATTTT; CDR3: CASSWGTGEFSQPQHF
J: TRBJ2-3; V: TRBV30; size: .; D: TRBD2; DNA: TGTGCCTGGACCAGCGGGGGGGGGAGCTCAGATACGCAGTATTTT; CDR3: CAWTSGGGSSDTQYF
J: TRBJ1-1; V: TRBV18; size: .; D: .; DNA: TGTGCCAGCTCACCACCGGGAGCCCGGAACACTGAAGCTTTCTTT; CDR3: CASSPPGARNTEAFF
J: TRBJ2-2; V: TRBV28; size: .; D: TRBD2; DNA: TGTGCCAGCAGTAAGACTAGCGGGTACACCGGGGAGCTGTTTTTT; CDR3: CASSKTSGYTGELFF
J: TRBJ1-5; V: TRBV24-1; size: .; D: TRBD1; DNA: TGTGCCACCCAGGGACAGGGAAATCAGCCCCAGCATTTT; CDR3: CATQGQGNQPQHF
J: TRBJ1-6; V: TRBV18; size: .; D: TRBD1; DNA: TGTGCCAGCTCACCACAACGAGGACAGGGGCATTCACCCCTCCACTTT; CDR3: CASSPQRGQGHSPLHF
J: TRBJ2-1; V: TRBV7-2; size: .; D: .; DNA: TGTGCCAGCAGCTTAGGCAGGGCGCGGCGTGAGCAGTTCTTC; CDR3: CASSLGRARREQFF
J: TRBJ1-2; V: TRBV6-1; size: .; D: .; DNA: TGTGCCAGCAGTGAATACAGGGTAAACTATGGCTACACCTTC; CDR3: CASSEYRVNYGYTF
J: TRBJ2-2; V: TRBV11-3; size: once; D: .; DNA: TGTGCCAGCAGCACGACAACAAACACCGGGGAGCTGTTTTTT; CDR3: CASSTTTNTGELFF
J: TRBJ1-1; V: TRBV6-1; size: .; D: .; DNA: TGTGCCAGCAGTGAAGGCACGGAGAGGAACACTGAAGCTTTCTTT; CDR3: CASSEGTERNTEAFF
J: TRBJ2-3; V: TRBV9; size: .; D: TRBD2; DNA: TGTGCCAGCAGCGGAGAACTAGCGGGCTACACAGATACGCAGTATTTT; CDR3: CASSGELAGYTDTQYF
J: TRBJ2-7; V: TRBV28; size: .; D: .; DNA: TGTGCCAGCAGACCCTCGAGCTCCTACGAGCAGTACTTC; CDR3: CASRPSSSYEQYF
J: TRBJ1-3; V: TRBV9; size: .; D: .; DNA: TGTGCCAGCAGCGTAAATTCAGGGCCCTCTGGAAACACCATATATTTT; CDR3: CASSVNSGPSGNTIYF
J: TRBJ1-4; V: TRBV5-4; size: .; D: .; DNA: TGTGCCAGCAGCCCTCATGGCCGTGCAACTAATGAAAAACTGTTTTTT; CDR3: CASSPHGRATNEKLFF
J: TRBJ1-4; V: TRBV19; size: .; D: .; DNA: TGTGCCAGTAGCGACAGGAGAAAAAATGAAAAACTGTTTTTT; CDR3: CASSDRRKNEKLFF
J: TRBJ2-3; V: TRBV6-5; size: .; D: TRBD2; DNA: TGTGCCAGCAGTAAGGGACTAGCGAGCACAGATACGCAGTATTTT; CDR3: CASSKGLASTDTQYF
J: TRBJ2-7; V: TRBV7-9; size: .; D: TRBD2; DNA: TGTGCCAGCGCGATAGCGGGACGACACGAGCAGTACTTC; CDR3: CASAIAGRHEQYF
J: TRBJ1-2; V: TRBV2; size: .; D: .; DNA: TGTGCCAGCAGTGAAGCGCTTAGGAGTACATATGGCTACACCTTC; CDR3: CASSEALRSTYGYTF
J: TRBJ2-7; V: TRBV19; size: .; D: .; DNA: TGTGCCAGTAGTATAACACCAACCTACGAGCAGTACTTC; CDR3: CASSITPTYEQYF
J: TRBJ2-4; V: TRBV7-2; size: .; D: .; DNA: TGTGCCAGCAGCTTTAGACTGAAAAACATTCAGTACTTC; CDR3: CASSFRLKNIQYF
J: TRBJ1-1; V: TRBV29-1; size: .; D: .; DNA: TGCAGCGTTCGGAGTGTTATGAACACTGAAGCTTTCTTT; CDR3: CSVRSVMNTEAFF
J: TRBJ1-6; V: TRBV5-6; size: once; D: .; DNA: TGTGCCAGCAGCTCGGAAACAGGGCAATCTAATTCACCCCTCCACTTT; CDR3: CASSSETGQSNSPLHF
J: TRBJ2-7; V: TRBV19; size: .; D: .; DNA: TGTGCCAGTAGTATTGGGGCCGAGCAGTACTTC; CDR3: CASSIGAEQYF
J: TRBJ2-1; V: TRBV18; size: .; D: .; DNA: TGTGCCAGCTCACCAGAACAGGTATACAATGAGCAGTTCTTC; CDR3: CASSPEQVYNEQFF
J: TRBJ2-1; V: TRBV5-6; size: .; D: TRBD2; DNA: TGTGCCAGCAGCTTGTGGCGGGAGGGCCTTCGAGCCCAATACAATGAGCAGTTCTTC; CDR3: CASSLWREGLRAQYNEQFF
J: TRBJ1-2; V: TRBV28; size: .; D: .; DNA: TGTGCCAGCAGTTCCCCGCGGGGGGGCCAGTATGGCTACACCTTC; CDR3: CASSSPRGGQYGYTF
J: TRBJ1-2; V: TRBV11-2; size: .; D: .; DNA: TGTGCCAGCAGCTTAGAGTCGGTAGTGACAGCCCTCGGAAACTATGGCTACACCTTC; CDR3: CASSLESVVTALGNYGYTF
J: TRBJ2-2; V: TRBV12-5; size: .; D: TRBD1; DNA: TGTGCTAGTGGTTCCACCCGGACAGGGGGCACCGGGGAGCTGTTTTTT; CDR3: CASGSTRTGGTGELFF
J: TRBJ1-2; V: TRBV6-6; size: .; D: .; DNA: TGTGCCAGCAGTACATCTACAGGATTTCCTAACTATGGCTACACCTTC; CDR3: CASSTSTGFPNYGYTF
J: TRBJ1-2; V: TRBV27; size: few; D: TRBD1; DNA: TGTGCCAGCAGTTTTAGACAGGGGTCCTATGGCTACACCTTC; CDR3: CASSFRQGSYGYTF
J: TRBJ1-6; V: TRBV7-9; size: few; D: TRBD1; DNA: TGTGCCAGCAGCCAAGCGACAGGGAACGGGGGTTCACCCCTCCACTTT; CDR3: CASSQATGNGGSPLHF
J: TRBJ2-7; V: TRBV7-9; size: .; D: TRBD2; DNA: TGTGCCAGCAGCTTAGCTAGCGGGATCACCAACTACGAGCAGTACTTC; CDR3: CASSLASGITNYEQYF
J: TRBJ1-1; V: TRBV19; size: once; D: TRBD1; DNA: TGTGCCAGTAGTACCTACTCGGACAGGGGCAAGGAAGCTTTCTTT; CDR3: CASSTYSDRGKEAFF
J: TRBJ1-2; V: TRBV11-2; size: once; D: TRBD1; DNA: TGTGCCAGCAGCCGACAGGGCAGCTATGGCTACACCTTC; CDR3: CASSRQGSYGYTF
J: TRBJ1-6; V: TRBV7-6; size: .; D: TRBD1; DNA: TGTGCCAGCAGCTCCCAGGGGGCCTATAATTCACCCCTCCACTTT; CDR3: CASSSQGAYNSPLHF
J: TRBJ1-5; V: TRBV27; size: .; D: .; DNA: TGTGCCAGCAGTTGGGGACACAATCAGCCCCAGCATTTT; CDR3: CASSWGHNQPQHF
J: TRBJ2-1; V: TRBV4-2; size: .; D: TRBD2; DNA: TGTGCCAGCAGCCAAGACCATAGCGGGGGGGTCTACAATGAGCAGTTCTTC; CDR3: CASSQDHSGGVYNEQFF
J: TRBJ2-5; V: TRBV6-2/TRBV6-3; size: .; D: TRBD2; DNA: TGTGCCAGCAGTTGTTCCCTAACGCGGGAGTGCAATTCAGGGACCCAGTACTTC; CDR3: CASSCSLTRECNSGTQYF
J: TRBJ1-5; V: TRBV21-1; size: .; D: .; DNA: TGTGCCAGCAACAAGACAGGGGGCATTGATAGCAATCAGCCCCAGCATTTT; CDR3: CASNKTGGIDSNQPQHF
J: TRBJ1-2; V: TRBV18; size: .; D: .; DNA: TGTGCCAGCTCACCTCCAGGCACTCTCTATGGCTACACCTTC; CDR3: CASSPPGTLYGYTF
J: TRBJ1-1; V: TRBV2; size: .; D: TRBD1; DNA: TGTGCCAGCAGCGAACAGGGGGTGGTCACTGAAGCTTTCTTT; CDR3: CASSEQGVVTEAFF
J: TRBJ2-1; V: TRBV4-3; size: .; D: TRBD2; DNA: TGCGCCAGCAGCCAAGATGGGGCGGGGAGGGTTGAGCAGTTCTTC; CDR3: CASSQDGAGRVEQFF
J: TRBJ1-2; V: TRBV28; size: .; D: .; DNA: TGTGCCAGCAGTTTAAACAGCCCTTTCTATGGCTACACCTTC; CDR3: CASSLNSPFYGYTF
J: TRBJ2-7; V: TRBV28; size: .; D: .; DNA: TGTGCCAGCAGCCGGACGGGAATAAAATCCTACGAGCAGTACTTC; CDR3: CASSRTGIKSYEQYF
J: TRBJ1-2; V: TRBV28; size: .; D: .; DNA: TGTGCCAGCAGTTTGGGGCTCAGGGGTGGCTACACCTTC; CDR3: CASSLGLRGGYTF
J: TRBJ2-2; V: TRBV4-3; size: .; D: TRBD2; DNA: TGCGCCAGCAGCCAGGCCTTAGCGGGAGGGATGTACACCGGGGAGCTGTTTTTT; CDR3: CASSQALAGGMYTGELFF
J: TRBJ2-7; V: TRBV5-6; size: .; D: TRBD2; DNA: TGTGCCAGCAGCCTGAACGGCGGCAGACTAGCGGTTTCCTACGAGCAGTACTTC; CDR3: CASSLNGGRLAVSYEQYF
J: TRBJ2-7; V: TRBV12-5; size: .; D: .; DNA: TGTGCTAGTGCTTTATCCCAGGGAACCCATGACGAGCAGTACTTC; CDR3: CASALSQGTHDEQYF
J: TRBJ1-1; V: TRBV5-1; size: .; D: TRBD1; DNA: TGCGCCAGTCAACAGGGGGGTAACACTGAAGCTTTCTTT; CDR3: CASQQGGNTEAFF
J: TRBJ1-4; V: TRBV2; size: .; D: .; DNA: TGTGCCAGTCTCAGGGGTCTGGGTGAAAAACTGTTTTTT; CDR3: CASLRGLGEKLFF
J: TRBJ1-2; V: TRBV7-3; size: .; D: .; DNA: TGTGCCAGCAGCTCAGACAGCCGCTATGGCTACACCTTC; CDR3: CASSSDSRYGYTF
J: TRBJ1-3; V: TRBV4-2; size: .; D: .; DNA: TGTGCCAGCAGCCAAGGGGTCCCGGGTTCGGGTTGGGCTGGAAACACCATATATTTT; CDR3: CASSQGVPGSGWAGNTIYF